This passage covers 6 T cell receptor beta chains from one sample sequenced in a study of CD4+ T cells in melanoma. Some clones are missing from TCRdb's copy, which holds only in-frame ones; the method was immunoSEQ multiplex PCR. The sample lists some 13,000 clones, 65% to 80% seen once, with 16% in the top ten. The source material was cells from a culture (not recorded whether cultured in vitro). The receptors come from a human donor with melanoma.

This chain joins TRBV7-9 and TRBJ2-5; 9 positions agree with TRBD1. V was pared by 5 bases and J by 2 bases, with 3 bases of the junction left unmatched. CDR1 SEHNR and CDR2 FQNEAQ come from the germline V gene (reference sequence). The CDR3 consists of 14 residues. CDR3 coding DNA: TGTGCCAGCAGCCGGGGACAGGGACAAGAGACCCAGTACTTC. It translates to CASSRGQGQETQYF.

The chain carries TRBV11-1 and TRBJ2-4, with D unresolved. Trimming removed 1 base from V and 0 bases from J, with 4 bases in between. CDR1 and CDR2 (germline): SGHAT, FQDESV (reference sequence). The CDR3 is made up of 14 amino acids. The CDR3 nucleotides are TGTGCCAGCAGCTTAGAAGGAGCCAAAAACATTCAGTACTTC. Protein: CASSLEGAKNIQYF.

DNA for the CDR3: TGCGCCAGCAGCCCCGGGCCGAACACTGAAGCTTTCTTT. This sequence encodes CASSPGPNTEAFF. The chain uses TRBV5-1 and TRBJ1-1; no definite D call. The CDR3 has 13 residues. Germline loops: CDR1 SGHRS, CDR2 YFSETQ. With 4 bases removed from V and 1 base from J, the gap between germline ends came to 8 bases.

The chain links TRBV7-3 to TRBJ2-1; D assignment may be TRBD1 or TRBD2 (7 bases each). CDR1 is SGHTA and CDR2 is FQGTGA in the germline V gene. V shed 1 base and J shed 10 bases, with 14 bases lying between them. The CDR3 is made up of 14 amino acids. DNA of the CDR3: TGTGCCAGCAGCTTAAATGCCAGGGGGGGAGAGCAGTTCTTC. This encodes CASSLNARGGEQFF.

The J gene is TRBJ1-2, the V gene TRBV2, with D possibly matching TRBD1 (6 bases). Trimming pared 7 bases from V and 0 bases from J, leaving 15 bases between. This CDR3 contains 15 residues. The germline gives CDR1 SNHLY, CDR2 FYNNEI. The CDR3 DNA is TGTGCCAGCAACGGTGGTGAGGGGGCTAACTATGGCTACACCTTC. Encoded protein: CASNGGEGANYGYTF.

The rearrangement uses TRBV27 and TRBJ2-3; TRBD2 aligns across 7 bases. The CDR3 spans 14 residues. V gave up 6 bases and J gave up 4 bases; unmatched junction bases: 7. In germline, CDR1 is MNHEY, CDR2 SMNVEV (reference sequence). The CDR3 loop is CASRRGTLADTQYF. The DNA of the CDR3 is TGTGCCAGCAGGCGGGGGACCCTCGCAGATACGCAGTATTTT.